This TCR beta chain is from a study of blood T cells in healthy people across ages. Overall study: In model experiments, template switching was able to capture about one barcoded beta molecule for every two T cells that were present. Study observations and caveats: The study could not conclusively compare naive and antigen-experienced cells, given its unsorted PBMCs.

Total RNA extraction produced at least 5 micrograms (per sample) for the study. Points on this clonotype: Its specificity is unknown.

A second PCR of about 7 to 12 cycles used a sample-barcoded 5' primer and a J-beta primer mix. Each cDNA molecule carried a tag from a template-switch adaptor that contained 12 random nucleotides. TCRdb used MiXCR to reprocess the 5' RACE reads, holding one entry per CDR3 protein. The sample yields 1,300,000 or so distinct CDR3 sequences, almost 60% seen once. V lost 8 bases, J lost 10 bases, and 14 bases lay in between. The CDR3 runs 11 residues. The gene calls are TRBV12-3 or TRBV12-4 and TRBJ1-2, with D hard to call. This clonotype was obtained from a man aged 18 to 30 in good health. Material for sequencing was blood. CDR3 nucleotides: TGTGCCAGCTCCCTGGGGTTGGACTACACCTTC. Protein product: CASSLGLDYTF.